This T cell receptor beta chain was identified during a study of shared clonotypes between healthy human individuals. Profiled with immunoSEQ multiplex PCR; TCRdb holds only in-frame clones, not every one. The repertoire includes some 2.1 million clones, approximately 95% of them detected once, and 0.1% to 0.15% sits in the top ten. CDR1 is MNHEY and CDR2 is SVGAGI in the germline V gene. V was cut by 6 bases and J by 7 bases, with 21 bases left in between. This CDR3 is 15 amino acids long. The sequenced sample consisted of naive CD4+ T cells sorted from blood. Subset given: CD45RA+ positively selected. The J gene is TRBJ2-5, the V gene TRBV6-5; tentative D call: TRBD1 (6 bases). The receptor was isolated from a man aged 18-30 years in good health. Written as DNA, the CDR3 is TGTGCCAGCAGCTTAACGACAGGCCCCATAGGGACCCAGTACTTC. Its protein product is CASSLTTGPIGTQYF.